These 12 T cell receptor beta chains originate from one sample sequenced in a study of cytomegalovirus exposure and HLA in healthy donors. Researchers ran the PCR with 60 Vbeta and 13 Jbeta primers. Profiling relied on immunoSEQ multiplex PCR, and the TCRdb table lists in-frame clones only, not all of them. The table records around 90,000 clones, around three fifths of them present only once. Sequenced: PBMCs. These receptor sequences come from a boy younger than 18 in good health and CMV-seropositive.

The CDR3 reads CASSQFPGTGFEQYF. CDR3 bases: TGCGCCAGCAGCCAATTCCCCGGGACAGGGTTCGAGCAGTACTTC. This chain uses TRBV4-3 with TRBJ2-7; TRBD1 matches at 9 bases. There are 15 residues in the CDR3. With V trimmed by 2 bases and J by 6 bases, 8 bases remained unmatched. Per the germline V gene, CDR1 is LGHNA and CDR2 is YSLEER.

The rearrangement joins TRBV6-5 to TRBJ2-1; 7 nucleotides match TRBD2. V was clipped by 0 bases and J by 5 bases; unmatched bases: 1. The CDR3 is 14 amino acids. Germline V CDR1 and CDR2: MNHEY, SVGAGI. The CDR3 DNA reads TGTGCCAGCAGTTACTCGGGGACTAACAATGAGCAGTTCTTC. Its protein product is CASSYSGTNNEQFF.

This clone was picked up one time. The chain joins TRBV28 to TRBJ2-7; 10 nucleotides match TRBD2. CDR1 is MDHEN, CDR2 SYDVKM, per germline. The CDR3 is 14 residues long. The V and J ends lost 3 bases and 2 bases, in that order; junction bases with no gene match: 1. The CDR3 region is CASSFLAGAYEQYF. The CDR3 region has the DNA TGTGCCAGCAGTTTTCTAGCGGGGGCCTACGAGCAGTACTTC.

This clone came up a few times. The V call is TRBV7-9, the J call TRBJ2-5; 9 bases match TRBD1. J lost 2 bases, V lost 1 base, and 2 bases had no gene match. This CDR3 comprises 15 residues. In germline, CDR1 is SEHNR, CDR2 FQNEAQ (reference sequence). CDR3 sequence reads: CASSLDGQGQETQYF. DNA of the CDR3: TGTGCCAGCAGCTTAGATGGACAGGGGCAAGAGACCCAGTACTTC.

V gene TRBV9 combines with J gene TRBJ2-7; 7 bases fit TRBD2. Germline loops: CDR1 SGDLS, CDR2 YYNGEE. The length of the CDR3 is 15 residues. The V and J ends lost 4 bases and 5 bases, in that order; junction bases with no gene match: 12. The CDR3 here is CASSPASGGLDEQYF. As DNA, the CDR3 is TGTGCCAGCAGCCCAGCCTCGGGGGGTCTCGACGAGCAGTACTTC.

This clone was seen more than once but under ten times. This chain uses TRBV7-2 with TRBJ2-7; D uncertain. The V gene lost 1 base and the J gene lost 6 bases, with 7 bases spanning the gap. The CDR3 has 12 amino acids. Per the germline V gene, CDR1 is SGHTA and CDR2 is FQGNSA. This CDR3 reads CASSLEAAEQYF. CDR3 coding DNA: TGTGCCAGCAGCTTAGAGGCGGCCGAGCAGTACTTC.

The V call is TRBV7-9, the J call TRBJ2-3; 8 nucleotides agree with TRBD1. In germline, CDR1 is SEHNR, CDR2 FQNEAQ (reference sequence). This CDR3 region has 16 residues. The trim removed 5 bases at V and 1 base at J, leaving 8 bases unmatched. CDR3 nucleotides: TGTGCCAGCAGCCCCCGACAGGGGCTAGGCACAGATACGCAGTATTTT. Its translation is CASSPRQGLGTDTQYF.

V usage is TRBV6-1 and J usage is TRBJ1-5, with D possibly matching TRBD1 (6 bases). Germline V gives CDR1 MNHNS, CDR2 SASEGT. The V and J ends lost 7 bases and 7 bases respectively, with 17 bases between them. The CDR3 runs to 14 residues. CDR3 coding DNA: TGTGCCAGCACCGAACAGGGTAGGGAGCAGCCCCAGCATTTT. Encoded protein: CASTEQGREQPQHF.

This chain links TRBV4-1 with TRBJ1-2, with 10 bases identical to TRBD1. The V segment lost 0 bases and the J segment 2 bases; nucleotides outside the gene matches: 9. The CDR3 contains 18 residues. Germline lookup yields CDR1 MGHRA and CDR2 YSYEKL. The DNA for the CDR3 is TGCGCCAGCAGCCAAGATCCGACAGGGGGCAGTTGGAACTATGGCTACACCTTC. This translates into CASSQDPTGGSWNYGYTF.

This chain joins TRBV5-6 and TRBJ1-2; D unresolved. The CDR3 runs 14 residues. V lost 1 base to trimming and J lost 2 bases, with 9 bases between them. Germline V lookup: CDR1 SGHDT, CDR2 YYEEEE. The DNA for the CDR3 is TGTGCCAGCAGCTTGTCGGGGATAAACTATGGCTACACCTTC. Encoded protein: CASSLSGINYGYTF.

The chain carries TRBV27 and TRBJ2-3; TRBD2 is a possible D gene (6 bases). V was cut by 4 bases and J by 10 bases, with 15 bases left in between. Germline V CDR1 and CDR2: MNHEY, SMNVEV (reference sequence). The CDR3 totals 13 residues. Here the CDR3 reads CASSWGTRGSQYF. DNA of the CDR3: TGTGCCAGCAGTTGGGGAACGCGGGGATCGCAGTATTTT.

This chain connects TRBV5-1 to TRBJ2-3, with D possibly matching TRBD1 (6 bases). The V end lost 5 bases, the J end lost 2 bases, and 18 bases lay between the germline ends. CDR1 is SGHRS, CDR2 YFSETQ, per germline. This CDR3 is built from 16 residues. CDR3 DNA sequence: TGCGCCAGCAGGTCAAATGCAGGGGCGATCACAGATACGCAGTATTTT. This gives the protein CASRSNAGAITDTQYF.